Sequencing of this TCR beta chain was carried out in a study of blood T cell repertoires in COVID-19. Background on the study: Sites in the United States, Italy and Spain provided acute and convalescent COVID-19 samples. The cDNA or gDNA used as material had been derived from T cells, B-cell-depleted T cells, or PBMCs.

The authors' processing: Estimation of nucleated cell counts was performed using reference gene primer amplification. Produced via immunoSEQ multiplex PCR; TCRdb's table is partial and in-frame only. Clonal size and the V and J genes are those of that table, whereas D and trimming came from the DNA. The data show 450,000 to 500,000 clones, with approximately 83% seen just once and approximately 3.2% held by the top ten. Germline CDR1 MNHEY, CDR2 SVGAGI. The CDR3 consists of 15 residues. Trimming stripped 0 bases from V and 7 bases from J, with 12 bases between. Sequencing was carried out using peripheral blood. The source is a human donor in a cohort sampled during active COVID-19. This chain uses TRBV6-5 with TRBJ1-4; perhaps TRBD1 as D (5 bases). This chain's CDR3 is CASSYSREGGEKLFF. CDR3 sequence (DNA): TGTGCCAGCAGTTACTCCAGGGAGGGCGGTGAAAAACTGTTTTTT.